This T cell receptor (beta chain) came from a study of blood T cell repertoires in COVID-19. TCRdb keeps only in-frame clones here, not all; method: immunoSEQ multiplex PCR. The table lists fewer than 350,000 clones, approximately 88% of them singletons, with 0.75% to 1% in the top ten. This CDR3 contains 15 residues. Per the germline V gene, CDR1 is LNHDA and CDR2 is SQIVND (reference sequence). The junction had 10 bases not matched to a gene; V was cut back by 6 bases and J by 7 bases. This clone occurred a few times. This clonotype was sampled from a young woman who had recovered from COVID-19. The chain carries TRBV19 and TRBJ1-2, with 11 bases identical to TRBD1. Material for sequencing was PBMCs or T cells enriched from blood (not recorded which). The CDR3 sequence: CASSPSGQGAGGYTF. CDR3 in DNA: TGTGCCAGTAGCCCCTCAGGACAGGGGGCGGGTGGCTACACCTTC.